Reported below is one TCR beta chain. As to treatment: some 20 received Ad26.COV2.S at low or high dose, single or two shots; about 5 received placebo; per-sample allocation not given. The investigators took samples on day 63 after the first vaccine or placebo injection. Some clones are missing from TCRdb's copy, which holds only in-frame ones; the method was immunoSEQ multiplex PCR. Of fewer than 500,000 clones in the sample, nearly 90% were seen once. CDR1 is SGHAT, CDR2 FQNNGV, per germline. Trimming cost V 0 bases and J 9 bases, with 12 bases left between them. This CDR3 comprises 13 residues. This entry is derived from a study of Ad26.COV2.S vaccination and SARS-CoV-2 variants.

The sample was peripheral blood, taken in a trial of Ad26.COV2.S vaccine versus placebo. The V and J genes are TRBV11-2 and TRBJ2-7; D perhaps matches TRBD1 (5 bases). The receptor comes from a person between 18 and 59 years old who received the Ad26.COV2.S COVID-19 vaccine or a placebo. The CDR3 DNA reads as TGTGCCAGCAGCTTAGACGACTGGGGCGCGCAGTACGTC. Protein product: CASSLDDWGAQYV.